This T cell receptor (beta chain) stems from a study of cytomegalovirus exposure and HLA in healthy donors. The table lists this clone with a few counts. Its matching antigen is unknown. V lost 0 bases, J lost 2 bases, and 18 bases lay in between. The CDR3 loop spans 18 amino acids. In germline, CDR1 is LGHNA, CDR2 YSLEER. In the PCR, 60 Vbeta and 13 Jbeta primers were used. Method: immunoSEQ multiplex PCR; TCRdb's copy keeps in-frame clones and lacks some. Of about 43,000 clones listed, approximately 47% are singletons. Whole-study findings and limits: A few V segments could not be told apart, such as TRBV6-2 and TRBV6-3, and were left out. As a later analysis showed, a missense DCLRE1C variant was linked to trimming of TCR beta V- and J-genes.

The sequence derives from a man between 60 and 75 years old in good health and CMV-seronegative. The sequencing sample was made of PBMCs. The chain links TRBV4-3 to TRBJ2-3; D gene unclear. This CDR3 reads CASSQDFVGSIFTDTQYF. CDR3 nucleotide sequence: TGCGCCAGCAGCCAAGATTTCGTGGGCAGCATCTTCACAGATACGCAGTATTTT.